These T cell receptor beta chains were read from a single sample in a study of T-cell reconstitution after alpha-beta-depleted transplantation in children. From the PCR reads, TCRdb called clonotypes with MiXCR, one entry per CDR3 protein. The data show around 490,000 distinct CDR3 sequences, more than 9.5% seen once. The specimen was PBMCs, mostly from graft donor cells, collected 180 days after TCRalphabeta/CD19-depleted stem cell transplant. The source of these receptors is a female patient between 2 and 15 years old who had a stem cell transplant for aplastic anemia, so the T cells may come from the graft donor. The CDR3 runs from the conserved cysteine through the conserved F or W. A D gene is named only where the DNA matches it firmly. Clone sizes are given selectively: once, few, many, or a class where the clone is expanded.

abundance: NA; j_gene: TRBJ1-2; d_gene: NA; v_gene: TRBV4-1; CDR3aa: CASSQDLGAGAWGYTF; CDR3nt: TGCGCCAGCAGCCAAGATTTAGGAGCAGGGGCTTGGGGCTACACCTTC
abundance: NA; j_gene: TRBJ1-2; d_gene: NA; v_gene: TRBV13; CDR3aa: CASSLGPPQARIYGYTF; CDR3nt: TGTGCCAGCAGCTTAGGCCCCCCACAGGCGCGGATCTATGGCTACACCTTC
abundance: NA; j_gene: TRBJ2-7; d_gene: TRBD1; v_gene: TRBV28; CDR3aa: CASSFRTGPLSYEQYF; CDR3nt: TGTGCCAGCAGTTTCCGGACAGGGCCACTCTCCTACGAGCAGTACTTC
abundance: few; j_gene: TRBJ2-1; d_gene: NA; v_gene: TRBV20-1; CDR3aa: CSATRTSYNEQFF; CDR3nt: TGCAGTGCTACCAGGACCAGTTACAATGAGCAGTTCTTC
abundance: NA; j_gene: TRBJ2-2; d_gene: TRBD1; v_gene: TRBV7-2; CDR3aa: CASSYKIGGHGELFF; CDR3nt: TGTGCCAGCAGCTACAAAATAGGGGGCCACGGGGAGCTGTTTTTT
abundance: NA; j_gene: TRBJ1-1; d_gene: TRBD1; v_gene: TRBV28; CDR3aa: CASSLRQGAFF; CDR3nt: TGTGCCAGCAGTTTAAGACAGGGAGCTTTCTTT
abundance: NA; j_gene: TRBJ2-5; d_gene: NA; v_gene: TRBV5-1; CDR3aa: CASSLVVATVRETQYF; CDR3nt: TGCGCCAGCAGCTTGGTAGTGGCAACCGTACGAGAGACCCAGTACTTC
abundance: many; j_gene: TRBJ2-3; d_gene: TRBD1; v_gene: TRBV12-3/TRBV12-4; CDR3aa: CASSTRDRVPTDTQYF; CDR3nt: TGTGCCAGCAGTACCCGGGACAGGGTACCGACAGATACGCAGTATTTT
abundance: NA; j_gene: TRBJ2-1; d_gene: TRBD2; v_gene: TRBV3-1; CDR3aa: CASSQQSGTSGSRYNEQFF; CDR3nt: TGTGCCAGCAGCCAGCAAAGCGGGACTAGCGGGAGTCGCTACAATGAGCAGTTCTTC
abundance: many; j_gene: TRBJ2-1; d_gene: TRBD2; v_gene: TRBV29-1; CDR3aa: CSVEGLAVSEQFF; CDR3nt: TGCAGCGTTGAAGGACTAGCTGTCTCTGAGCAGTTCTTC
abundance: NA; j_gene: TRBJ2-1; d_gene: TRBD2; v_gene: TRBV7-2; CDR3aa: CASSLSLAGHNEQFF; CDR3nt: TGTGCCAGCAGCTTAAGCTTAGCGGGGCACAATGAGCAGTTCTTC
abundance: few; j_gene: TRBJ2-3; d_gene: TRBD2; v_gene: TRBV5-1; CDR3aa: CASSLGLEREF; CDR3nt: TGCGCCAGCAGCCTCGGACTAGAAAGGGAGTTT
abundance: NA; j_gene: TRBJ2-7; d_gene: TRBD2; v_gene: TRBV27; CDR3aa: CASSLARTSGGGYEQYF; CDR3nt: TGTGCCAGCAGTTTAGCCCGGACTAGCGGGGGTGGTTACGAGCAGTACTTC
abundance: NA; j_gene: TRBJ2-5; d_gene: NA; v_gene: TRBV7-7; CDR3aa: CASSLGYLQETQYF; CDR3nt: TGTGCCAGCAGCTTAGGGTATCTGCAAGAGACCCAGTACTTC
abundance: many; j_gene: TRBJ2-7; d_gene: TRBD1; v_gene: TRBV28; CDR3aa: CASSLSSGVGGPYEQYF; CDR3nt: TGTGCCAGCAGTTTATCCTCAGGGGTAGGGGGCCCCTACGAGCAGTACTTC
abundance: many; j_gene: TRBJ2-3; d_gene: TRBD1; v_gene: TRBV15; CDR3aa: CATSRDDRGRPDTQYF; CDR3nt: TGTGCCACCAGCAGAGACGACAGGGGGCGACCAGATACGCAGTATTTT
abundance: NA; j_gene: TRBJ1-1; d_gene: NA; v_gene: TRBV28; CDR3aa: CASSLNKGILTEAFF; CDR3nt: TGTGCCAGCAGTTTAAATAAAGGCATTCTCACTGAAGCTTTCTTT
abundance: few; j_gene: TRBJ2-1; d_gene: TRBD1; v_gene: TRBV7-9; CDR3aa: CASSYRGLLGFYNEQFF; CDR3nt: TGTGCCAGCAGCTACAGGGGGTTGTTGGGGTTTTACAATGAGCAGTTCTTC
abundance: many; j_gene: TRBJ1-5; d_gene: NA; v_gene: TRBV12-3/TRBV12-4; CDR3aa: CASRPGPNQPQHF; CDR3nt: TGTGCCAGCAGACCGGGGCCTAATCAGCCCCAGCATTTT
abundance: few; j_gene: TRBJ1-3; d_gene: NA; v_gene: TRBV12-3/TRBV12-4; CDR3aa: CASKIHGNTIYF; CDR3nt: TGTGCCAGCAAAATACATGGAAACACCATATATTTT
abundance: NA; j_gene: TRBJ2-2; d_gene: NA; v_gene: TRBV11-3; CDR3aa: CASSVTGPGELFF; CDR3nt: TGTGCCAGCAGCGTCACCGGGCCCGGGGAGCTGTTTTTT
abundance: many; j_gene: TRBJ2-2; d_gene: NA; v_gene: TRBV29-1; CDR3aa: CSVGRVRNTGELFF; CDR3nt: TGCAGCGTTGGAAGAGTTAGGAACACCGGGGAGCTGTTTTTT
abundance: few; j_gene: TRBJ2-5; d_gene: NA; v_gene: TRBV20-1; CDR3aa: CSARVMRTGVEETQYF; CDR3nt: TGCAGTGCTAGAGTGATGCGCACTGGGGTAGAAGAGACCCAGTACTTC
abundance: NA; j_gene: TRBJ1-4; d_gene: TRBD1; v_gene: TRBV20-1; CDR3aa: CSAVLRGPEKLFF; CDR3nt: TGCAGTGCAGTCCTCAGGGGGCCTGAAAAACTGTTTTTT
abundance: NA; j_gene: TRBJ1-1; d_gene: NA; v_gene: TRBV19; CDR3aa: CASGPGGWTEAFF; CDR3nt: TGTGCCAGTGGCCCCGGGGGCTGGACTGAAGCTTTCTTT
abundance: NA; j_gene: TRBJ1-3; d_gene: NA; v_gene: TRBV20-1; CDR3aa: CSARALRGVASGNTIYF; CDR3nt: TGCAGTGCTAGAGCCCTCAGAGGGGTAGCCTCTGGAAACACCATATATTTT